Sequencing of this TCR beta chain was carried out in a study of control samples from healthy donors and cancer patients. Germline values: CDR1 SGHTA, CDR2 FQGNSA. The CDR3 covers 15 residues. V lost 1 base, J lost 2 bases, and 10 bases lay in between. Sequencing was performed with immunoSEQ multiplex PCR; in TCRdb, only in-frame clones are kept and a portion is missing. This table holds roughly 200,000 clones, around 94% found once. This TCR came from a man between 50 and 59 years old in good health. Sequenced: blood. The chain couples TRBV7-2 to TRBJ2-3; D perhaps matches TRBD2 (5 bases). The CDR3 reads CASSLGGFDTDTQYF. The CDR3 nucleotides read TGTGCCAGCAGCTTAGGAGGGTTCGACACAGATACGCAGTATTTT.